This TCR beta chain is from a study of blood T cell repertoires in COVID-19. Across the whole study: Spain, Italy and the United States supplied samples that represented acute and convalescent COVID-19. PBMCs, B-cell-depleted T cells, or T cells provided the cDNA or gDNA that made up the material.

The CDR3 is made up of 17 amino acids. In the source study's methods: Using reference gene primer amplification, nucleated cell counts were estimated. Libraries were prepared by immunoSEQ multiplex PCR; TCRdb keeps only in-frame clonotypes and omits some of them. That table furnishes V, J and clone size, whereas the DNA furnished D and trimming. This repertoire shows over 30,000 clones, roughly nine tenths found once; its top ten account for roughly 26%. Input material: peripheral blood. The receptor was derived from a woman older than 75 with active or convalescent COVID-19. The chain has TRBV21-1 and TRBJ1-5; the D call in the table, TRBD1, was not verified against the DNA. TRBV21-1 is reported as a pseudogene. Here the CDR3 reads CASSNSLVWRGHQPQHF. The CDR3 DNA reads as TGTGCCAGCAGCAATAGTCTTGTATGGAGGGGGCATCAGCCCCAGCATTTT.